This TCR beta chain was profiled in a study of regulatory T cells in long-lasting Graves disease listed by TCRdb under 2021. The study in broad terms: Antithyroid drugs had been taken for less than 3 months by newly diagnosed Graves' disease patients. This study used TCR sequencing and RNA sequencing of peripheral blood to compare persistent Graves' disease patients against newly diagnosed Graves' disease patients. The study took place in China and was registered as a clinical trial. A total of 35 or so samples underwent TCR sequencing: about 13 from persistent and some 20 from newly diagnosed Graves' disease patients.

A few counts support this clonotype. Its antigen specificity is not known. No much larger clonotype is one base removed from it; base qualities were not supplied. Library construction relied on multiplex PCR. For sequencing, an Illumina HiSeq 4000 was employed. TCR beta libraries were built with iRepertoire HTBI primers and Arm-PCR amplification of CDR3 regions. PCR products were gel purified before sequencing. The paper's processing steps were these. Across samples, 62 TRBV and roughly 15 TRBJ segments were identified and used for gene usage analysis of CDR3 amino acid clonotypes. COPE and FqMerger were used to merge the filtered high-quality paired reads into contigs. BLAST was used to align contigs to the IMGT TRBV, TRBD and TRBJ reference genes, and CDR3 was defined following IMGT. Any clonotype with a frequency above 0.1% was counted as a highly expanded clone. Repertoire diversity was measured by Shannon entropy, and V-J evenness by the Gini coefficient. A clonotype was considered public if more than one individual shared it. TCRdb redid the processing of the public reads, applying fastp at Q25 and MiXCR, and retained in-frame beta chains. Rows with a matching CDR3 protein are joined into one entry that keeps the most common DNA and genes. TCRdb's processing, not the authors', yielded these V and J calls. The sample table records roughly 610,000 distinct CDR3 sequences; about 16% of these occur just once. The top ten constitute 12% of the sample.

The time point label corresponds to: newly diagnosed GD, antithyroid drugs for less than 3 months. RNA was extracted from PBMCs in TRIzol for both TCR sequencing and RNA sequencing. Graves' disease was diagnosed according to American Thyroid Association guidelines. The patients came from an endocrinology department in Xi'an, China. From each patient, about 8.9 milliliters of peripheral blood was collected into an EDTA anticoagulant tube. Ficoll Paque Plus density gradient separation was used to isolate PBMCs, and no further T cell sorting was done. An Agilent 2100 Bioanalyzer and agarose gel were used to assess RNA quality, and a NanoDrop 2000 was used to measure RNA concentration. General conclusions and limits of the study: Sequencing and analysis were restricted to the TCR beta chain. Persistent Graves' disease patients showed lower TCR Shannon entropy and fewer highly expanded clones than newly diagnosed patients, suggesting clonal expansion. The authors noted that the small sample size was a limitation that may lower accuracy. Persistent patients shared more public clonotypes among themselves (around 2,500) than newly diagnosed patients did (about 1,000). TRBV28, TRBJ1-2 and TRBJ2-5 were preferentially used in persistent disease, while TRBV20-1 and TRBJ2-1 were favored in newly diagnosed disease. Peripheral blood alone was examined, since thyroid tissue, which constituted the primary lesion, could not be accessed.

V is cut by 10 bases and J by 2 bases, and the space between the germline ends is 22 bases. The CDR3, from cysteine to phenylalanine, totals 16 residues. Only the CDR3 part of the read is kept: 48 bases, read in frame from the first base. CDR1 and CDR2 are drawn from the germline V gene: MDHEN, SYDVKM. These data also formed part of another study, on T cells in Graves' hyperthyroidism and ophthalmopathy. The second paper further reports: A patient counted as having stable Graves' hyperthyroidism if no progression to ophthalmopathy occurred over 18 months of follow-up. The hyperthyroidism patients were between 18 and 65 years old and newly diagnosed, with a disease duration of less than 2 months. The study excluded patients with uncontrolled infections, other autoimmune diseases, pregnancy or lactation. Diagnoses relied on clinical symptoms, serum thyroxine and TRAb, thyroid ultrasound and orbital computed tomography. The first round of RT-PCR for the TCR CDR3 was performed with the HTBI primer set and the Qiagen OneStep RT-PCR kit. Blood samples also contained most of the expanded thyroid clonotypes (frequency above 0.001), which suggests that blood repertoires may reflect thyroid immune responses. A 13 V-J signature model separated ophthalmopathy from stable hyperthyroidism, with approximately 87% sensitivity and about 81% specificity in cross-validation and 80%/75% in testing. In validation, the model predicted progression to ophthalmopathy with approximately 69% sensitivity and roughly 72% specificity, a median of approximately 6.7 months before onset. A discovery cohort of about a hundred patients, 43 with Graves' ophthalmopathy and approximately 55 with stable Graves' hyperthyroidism, was used to find distinguishing TCR V-J signatures. Prospective prediction of ophthalmopathy was tested in an independent validation cohort consisting of 18 hyperthyroidism patients and around 16 patients who later progressed to ophthalmopathy. The 100 discovery patients were randomly split 7:3 into training and test sets. Thyroid tissue and blood T-cell repertoires from about six Graves' hyperthyroidism patients were also compared in the study. Following sampling, methimazole starting at 30 mg daily was given to hyperthyroidism patients, and high-dose intravenous methylprednisolone was given to ophthalmopathy patients. The libraries were constructed in a second round of multiplex PCR and then size-selected and purified. The libraries were sequenced on an Illumina HiSeq2000 using paired-end 100 bp reads. SOAPnuke was used to process the raw data, with reads discarded if the reads contained adapters or uncalled bases, had a mean Phred below 15, or lacked an exact constant-primer or identifier match. COPE v1.2.5 was used to merge the high-quality paired reads, and each unique nucleotide sequence was defined as a clonotype. Clonotypes were aligned to IMGT TRBV, TRBD and TRBJ reference segments using MiTCR v1.1. Only V-J combinations with frequency above 0.0001, covering 99.2% of repertoires, were analysed. A TCS score was defined as the ratio of F50 (clonal expansion) to E x V (chaos), with BLOSUM62-based TCRdist applied between CDR3 peptides within each V-J. Welch's t-statistics and random forest reduced 514 V-J features to 10 to 15, which were used in a naive Bayes classifier (R e1071). Sample size was not statistically predetermined, and blinding of investigators to group allocation was not performed. The paper describes TCR Vbeta CDR3 sequencing of 140 or so peripheral blood samples, made up of some 40 ophthalmopathy patients, 70 to 80 hyperthyroidism patients and approximately 17 progressor patients.

The clonotype originates from a man aged 18 to 30 with Graves disease. Donor details come from another sample of the same person, matched by shared clones. The sample consisted of peripheral blood mononuclear cells (PBMCs), taken at new diagnosis, from a patient treated with antithyroid drugs. Recombination joined TRBV28 with TRBJ2-3, with the D call perhaps TRBD1 or TRBD2, each one matching 6 bases. The CDR3 corresponds to CATLKVRDTYTDTQYF. The DNA sequence reads TGTGCCACGTTAAAAGTGCGGGACACCTACACAGATACGCAGTATTTT.